These 32 T cell receptor beta chains originate from one sample sequenced in a study of vaccination and CD4 T cells after COVID-19. Their target antigens are unknown. The treatment was: 10-day PBMC culture with coronavirus spike peptide pools or control peptides (ViraFEST assay). Scientists ran DNA taken from cultured CD4+ T cells through the Oncomine TCR Beta short-read assay for sequencing. MiXCR, applied by TCRdb to the PCR reads, yields one record per CDR3 protein. The sample consists of fewer than 20,000 distinct CDR3 sequences, 44% of them appearing once. The specimen sequenced was CD4+ T cells from blood, cultured in vitro. All receptors derive from a human donor who had recovered from COVID-19.

The gene calls are TRBV6-1 and TRBJ2-5; 7 positions match TRBD1. Germline values: CDR1 MNHNS, CDR2 SASEGT. J lost 5 bases, V lost 6 bases, and 9 bases had no gene match. CDR3 length equals 14 residues. In DNA form, the CDR3 reads TGTGCCAGCAGGACCCGACAGGGCTGGGAGACCCAGTACTTC. Protein sequence: CASRTRQGWETQYF.

The gene calls are TRBV5-6 and TRBJ1-6; 11 nucleotides match TRBD1. The CDR3 covers 15 residues. Germline-derived CDR1 and CDR2 are SGHDT and YYEEEE. V trimming: 2 bases; J trimming: 9 bases; junction bases outside the gene matches: 4. As DNA, the CDR3 is TGTGCCAGCAGCTTACCGGGACAGGGGGTTTCACCCCTCCACTTT. Encoded protein: CASSLPGQGVSPLHF. Combining the CDR3 with reference TRBV5-6 and TRBJ1-6 gives the whole variable domain DAGVTQSPTHLIKTRGQQVTLRCSPKSGHDTVSWYQQALGQGPQFIFQYYEEEERQRGNFPDRFSGHQFPNYSSELNVNALLLGDSALYLCASSLPGQGVSPLHFGNGTRLTVT.

The chain uses TRBV4-2 and TRBJ2-3; D possibly corresponds to TRBD2 (5 bases). V dropped 3 bases and J dropped 0 bases, with 22 bases sitting between them. CDR1 is LGHNA, CDR2 YNFKEQ, per germline. CDR3 size: 19 residues. The chain's CDR3 is CASSQGIYLALVSTDTQYF. The CDR3 DNA sequence: TGTGCCAGCAGCCAGGGAATCTATCTAGCCCTAGTTAGCACAGATACGCAGTATTTT.

This clonotype came up a few times. CDR3 in DNA: TGTGCCAGCTACCGAACCGGCGAGCAGTACTTC. Its translation: CASYRTGEQYF. The V gene is TRBV6-1, the J gene TRBJ2-7, with D uncertain. CDR1 and CDR2 (germline): MNHNS, SASEGT. The CDR3 is made up of 11 amino acids. Trimming removed 8 bases from V and 6 bases from J, with 11 bases in between.

The V gene is TRBV14, the J gene TRBJ1-2; D unclear. The CDR3 runs 21 residues. V was shortened by 0 bases and J by 1 base, with 27 bases between the two germline ends. Germline loops: CDR1 SGHDN, CDR2 FVKESK. In DNA form, the CDR3 reads TGTGCCAGCAGCCAAGATTATAACGAGAACAAGGTCGGACTTCTTAACTATGGCTACACCTTC. Its protein product is CASSQDYNENKVGLLNYGYTF.

The V gene is TRBV7-6, the J gene TRBJ2-1; D unresolved. The CDR3 spans 12 residues. V was cut by 2 bases and J by 9 bases, with 8 bases left in between. CDR1 is SGHVS and CDR2 is FNYEAQ in the germline V gene. The CDR3 nucleotides are TGTGCCAGCAGCTTATCTGGTTTTGAGCAGTTCTTC. Translated: CASSLSGFEQFF.

Notes on this clonotype: The junction and the germline gene differ at one end; a read error may be behind it. V gene TRBV10-3 combines with J gene TRBJ2-2; 8 bases are a match to TRBD1. CDR3 length: 14 residues. Germline assignment: CDR1 ENHRY and CDR2 SYGVKD. CDR3 protein: CVISATGATGELFF. In nucleotides, the CDR3 is TGTGTCATCAGCGCGACAGGGGCCACCGGGGAGCTGTTTTTT.

This rearrangement joins TRBV7-8 to TRBJ2-6; D may be TRBD1 or TRBD2 (5 bases each). This CDR3 has 18 residues. V dropped 5 bases and J dropped 0 bases, with 17 bases sitting between them. Germline CDR1 is SGHVS and CDR2 is FQNEAQ. CDR3 nucleotide sequence: TGTGCCAGCAGCGTCCCGGGGCTGGATTTCTCTGGGGCCAACGTCCTGACTTTC. It codes for CASSVPGLDFSGANVLTF.

CDR3: CASKRQGRLGETQYF. The CDR3 region has the DNA TGTGCCAGCAAAAGACAGGGGCGATTGGGAGAGACCCAGTACTTC. The chain couples TRBV12-3 or TRBV12-4 to TRBJ2-5; TRBD1 agrees at 8 bases. Losses at the gene ends were 7 bases for V and 4 bases for J; bases not matched to a gene: 11. This CDR3 is 15 amino acids long.

J is TRBJ1-5 and V is TRBV6-1, with D unclear. The CDR3 contains 19 residues. Germline values: CDR1 MNHNS, CDR2 SASEGT. Trimming pared 6 bases from V and 0 bases from J, leaving 24 bases between. As DNA, the CDR3 is TGTGCCAGCAGAAGACTGTCCGATCAGGCGATCTATAGCAATCAGCCCCAGCATTTT. Protein product: CASRRLSDQAIYSNQPQHF.

V is TRBV30 and J is TRBJ2-6; 8 bases agree with TRBD1. Germline values: CDR1 GTSNPN, CDR2 SVGIG (reference sequence). The CDR3 extends over 15 amino acids. The CDR3 coding sequence is TGTGCTCGACAGGGGCTGAGTTTAGGGGCCAACGTCCTGACTTTC. This codes for CARQGLSLGANVLTF.

This clonotype has more than one count but fewer than ten. J is TRBJ1-5 and V is TRBV12-3 or TRBV12-4; no firm D call. This CDR3 is 13 amino acids long. V was cut by 3 bases and J by 5 bases, with 8 bases left in between. The CDR3 DNA follows: TGTGCCAGCAGTTTGGCCGGCGATCAGCCCCAGCATTTT. Its protein is CASSLAGDQPQHF.

The rearrangement uses TRBV6-1 and TRBJ1-1, with 7 bases matching TRBD1. CDR1 and CDR2 (germline): MNHNS, SASEGT. The CDR3 runs 12 residues. The V segment lost 6 bases and the J segment 7 bases; nucleotides outside the gene matches: 5. CDR3 sequence (DNA): TGTGCCAGCAGCGGACAGGAACGTGAAGCTTTCTTT. Encoded protein: CASSGQEREAFF.

The chain uses TRBV7-2 and TRBJ2-2; 7 nucleotides agree with TRBD1. J was trimmed by 5 bases and V by 5 bases; bases with no gene match: 8. CDR3 length equals 15 residues. Germline loops: CDR1 SGHTA, CDR2 FQGNSA. CDR3 sequence reads: CASSMTGLRTGELFF. In DNA form, the CDR3 reads TGTGCCAGCAGCATGACAGGGCTGAGGACCGGGGAGCTGTTTTTT.

This chain links TRBV18 with TRBJ2-1; 11 bases agree with TRBD2. Judging by the DNA end, TRBJ2-7 fits better; the J call may be wrong. The CDR3 length is 15 residues. The germline gives CDR1 KGHSH, CDR2 LQKENI. CDR3 protein: CASSRSGRGLSEQYF. The CDR3 DNA reads as TGTGCCAGCTCACGTAGCGGGAGGGGCCTATCCGAGCAGTACTTC.

This rearrangement joins TRBV5-6 to TRBJ1-2; no reliable D call. The germline V gene encodes CDR1 SGHDT and CDR2 YYEEEE. The CDR3 loop spans 12 amino acids. V was pared by 0 bases and J by 10 bases, with 10 bases between. The CDR3 DNA reads TGTGCCAGCAGCTTGGAAGGGTGGGACTACACCTTC. It encodes CASSLEGWDYTF.

The chain links TRBV20-1 to TRBJ2-7; D unclear. The CDR3 runs 14 residues. Germline CDR1 DFQATT, CDR2 SNEGSKA (reference sequence). Trimming cost V 0 bases and J 2 bases, with 11 bases left between them. This CDR3 reads CSARDYQATYEQYF. The CDR3 bases are TGCAGTGCTAGAGATTACCAGGCTACCTACGAGCAGTACTTC.

The rearrangement uses TRBV20-1 and TRBJ2-3; 12 bases match TRBD2. The germline V gene has CDR1 DFQATT and CDR2 SNEGSKA (reference sequence). The CDR3 runs to 14 residues. The J segment lost 4 bases and the V segment lost 4 bases, leaving 3 bases of the junction unmatched. This chain's CDR3 is CSATLAGGSDTQYF. The CDR3 nucleotides are TGCAGTGCTACACTAGCGGGAGGTTCAGATACGCAGTATTTT.

The V and J genes are TRBV7-7 and TRBJ2-3; no firm D call. V lost 4 bases, J lost 6 bases, and 11 bases lay in between. From germline, CDR1 is SSHAT and CDR2 FNYEAQ (reference sequence). The CDR3 has 13 residues. CDR3 in DNA: TGTGCCAGCAGCTCCAATCTAAGGGATACGCAGTATTTT. This translates into CASSSNLRDTQYF.

This sequence joins TRBV7-9 and TRBJ2-5, with 10 bases that match TRBD2. In germline, CDR1 is SEHNR, CDR2 FQNEAQ (reference sequence). This CDR3 is built from 14 residues. Unmatched junction bases numbered 3, after V lost 3 bases and J lost 5 bases. The CDR3 region is CASSFPGLAETQYF. The CDR3 DNA is TGTGCCAGCAGCTTCCCGGGACTAGCGGAGACCCAGTACTTC.

This sequence joins TRBV19 and TRBJ1-5, with D maybe TRBD1 (5 bases). Trimming pared 3 bases from V and 4 bases from J, leaving 10 bases between. The CDR3 consists of 14 residues. Germline V lookup: CDR1 LNHDA, CDR2 SQIVND (reference sequence). The CDR3 here is CASSMGQRNQPQHF. CDR3 sequence (DNA): TGTGCCAGTAGTATGGGGCAGAGAAATCAGCCCCAGCATTTT.

The chain joins TRBV7-9 to TRBJ2-5, with TRBD1 matching 11 bases. This CDR3 contains 16 residues. V shed 5 bases and J 2 bases; nucleotides not matched to a gene: 7. Germline V gene lookup returns CDR1 SEHNR and CDR2 FQNEAQ (reference sequence). CDR3 sequence (DNA): TGTGCCAGCAGCACGGGACAGGGGGTATTGCAAGAGACCCAGTACTTC. Protein product: CASSTGQGVLQETQYF.

The chain couples TRBV12-3 or TRBV12-4 to TRBJ2-2, with D hard to call. This CDR3 spans 15 amino acids. The V and J ends lost 2 bases and 5 bases respectively, with 12 bases between them. Here the CDR3 reads CASSLSQAVTGELFF. The CDR3 DNA follows: TGTGCCAGCAGTTTAAGTCAGGCAGTGACCGGGGAGCTGTTTTTT.

Sample share makes this clonotype large. CDR3 coding DNA: TGTGCCAGCCGTATGTTGGGCCTGACCGGGGAGCTGTTTTTT. This encodes CASRMLGLTGELFF. The chain couples TRBV2 to TRBJ2-2, with unresolved D. Germline V gene lookup returns CDR1 SNHLY and CDR2 FYNNEI. The CDR3 loop spans 14 amino acids. Trimming removed 8 bases from V and 5 bases from J, with 15 bases in between.

The rearrangement uses TRBV5-1 and TRBJ2-3; 10 bases are a match to TRBD2. The CDR3 runs 17 residues. V trimming: 0 bases; J trimming: 4 bases; junction bases outside the gene matches: 8. In germline, CDR1 is SGHRS, CDR2 YFSETQ. In DNA form, the CDR3 reads TGCGCCAGCAGCTTGGGAGCCCTAGCGGGAGTGGCAGATACGCAGTATTTT. Amino acid sequence: CASSLGALAGVADTQYF.

The chain combines TRBV28 with TRBJ1-2, with a tentative D call TRBD1 (6 bases). V was trimmed by 6 bases and J by 2 bases, leaving 10 bases between them. This CDR3 is built from 13 residues. The germline V gene has CDR1 MDHEN and CDR2 SYDVKM. The CDR3 reads CASSRTANYGYTF. The DNA for the CDR3 is TGTGCCAGCAGCCGGACAGCGAACTATGGCTACACCTTC.

The chain joins TRBV10-3 to TRBJ1-5, with a weak D call TRBD1 (6 bases). This CDR3 comprises 16 residues. Germline lookup yields CDR1 ENHRY and CDR2 SYGVKD. V was trimmed by 3 bases and J by 2 bases, leaving 14 bases between them. The DNA for the CDR3 is TGTGCCATCAGTGAAAGGGGGGGCGAGGGCAATCAGCCCCAGCATTTT. As protein: CAISERGGEGNQPQHF.

This chain joins TRBV28 and TRBJ2-7; D may be TRBD1 (6 bases). CDR3 length equals 13 residues. V was shortened by 2 bases and J by 4 bases, with 9 bases between the two germline ends. Germline values: CDR1 MDHEN, CDR2 SYDVKM. CDR3 nucleotide sequence: TGTGCCAGCAGTTTAGGGGGCTTTTACGAGCAGTACTTC. It yields the protein CASSLGGFYEQYF.

The gene calls are TRBV11-3 and TRBJ1-1; D not certain. The CDR3 runs to 15 residues. V was shortened by 11 bases and J by 1 base, with 20 bases between the two germline ends. Germline assignment: CDR1 SGHNT and CDR2 YENEEA. CDR3 bases: TGTGCCGAACCTCGACATCAAAAACGGAACACTGAAGCTTTCTTT. Amino acids: CAEPRHQKRNTEAFF.

The chain uses TRBV2 and TRBJ1-5, with 10 bases lining up with TRBD1. Trimming cost V 4 bases and J 7 bases; bases outside gene matches: 4. This CDR3 spans 14 amino acids. Germline CDR1 is SNHLY and CDR2 is FYNNEI. The CDR3 loop reads CASSGQGAWQPQHF. DNA of the CDR3: TGTGCCAGCAGTGGACAGGGGGCCTGGCAGCCCCAGCATTTT.

This sequence joins TRBV20-1 and TRBJ2-5, with TRBD2 matching over 10 bases. This CDR3 comprises 16 residues. V gave up 2 bases and J gave up 1 base; unmatched junction bases: 7. Germline assignment: CDR1 DFQATT and CDR2 SNEGSKA (reference sequence). DNA for the CDR3: TGCAGTGCTAGAAGGGGGACTAGCGCATCCCAAGAGACCCAGTACTTC. Protein: CSARRGTSASQETQYF.

This chain uses TRBV3-1 with TRBJ1-2; D unresolved. The CDR3 loop spans 13 amino acids. V was clipped by 2 bases and J by 7 bases, with 11 bases between them. The germline V gene has CDR1 LGHDT and CDR2 YNNKEL (reference sequence). CDR3: CASSQRVSSGYTF. Here the CDR3 DNA reads TGTGCCAGCAGCCAACGGGTATCGTCTGGCTACACCTTC.